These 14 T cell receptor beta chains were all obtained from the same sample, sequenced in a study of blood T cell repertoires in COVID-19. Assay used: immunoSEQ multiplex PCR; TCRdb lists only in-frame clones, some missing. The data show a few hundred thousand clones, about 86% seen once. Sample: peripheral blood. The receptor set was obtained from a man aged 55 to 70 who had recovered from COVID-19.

For the CDR3, the DNA is TGCAGTGCCTGGGACAACTACGAGCAGTACTTC. Its translation is CSAWDNYEQYF. The rearrangement links TRBV20-1 to TRBJ2-7; D is possibly TRBD1 (6 bases). There are 11 residues in the CDR3. CDR1 and CDR2 from the germline V gene are DFQATT and SNEGSKA (reference sequence). Trimming left V 6 bases short and J 3 bases short, with 9 bases between.

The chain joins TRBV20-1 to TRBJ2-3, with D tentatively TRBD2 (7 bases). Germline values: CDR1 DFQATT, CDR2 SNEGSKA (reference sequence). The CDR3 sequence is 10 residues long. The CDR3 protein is CSPGGVPQYF. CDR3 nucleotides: TGCAGCCCGGGGGGCGTTCCGCAGTATTTT.

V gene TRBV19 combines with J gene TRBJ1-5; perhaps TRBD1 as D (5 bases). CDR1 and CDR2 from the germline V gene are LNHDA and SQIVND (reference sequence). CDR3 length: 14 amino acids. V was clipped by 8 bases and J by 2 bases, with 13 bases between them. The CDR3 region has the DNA TGTGCCAGTGGCAGGGTTGATGGCAATCAGCCCCAGCATTTT. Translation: CASGRVDGNQPQHF. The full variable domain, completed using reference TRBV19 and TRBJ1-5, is DGGITQSPKYLFRKEGQNVTLSCEQNLNHDAMYWYRQDPGQGLRLIYYSQIVNDFQKGDIAEGYSVSREKKESFPLTVTSAQKNPTAFYLCASGRVDGNQPQHFGDGTRLSIL.

As DNA, the CDR3 is TGTGCCACCCAACCGGGGTCTCTGAACACTGAAGCTTTCTTT. Amino acid sequence: CATQPGSLNTEAFF. The chain combines TRBV28 with TRBJ1-1; D gene uncertain. V was shortened by 10 bases and J by 0 bases, with 15 bases between the two germline ends. The length of the CDR3 is 14 residues. Germline CDR1 is MDHEN and CDR2 is SYDVKM.

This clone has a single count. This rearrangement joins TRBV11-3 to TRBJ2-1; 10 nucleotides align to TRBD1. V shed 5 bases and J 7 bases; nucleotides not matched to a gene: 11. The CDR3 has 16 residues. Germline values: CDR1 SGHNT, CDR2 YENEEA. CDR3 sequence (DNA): TGTGCCAGCAGCCCTGAACCGGGACAGGGGCGAAATGAGCAGTTCTTC. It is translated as CASSPEPGQGRNEQFF.

CDR3: CASSDAAGGHRQPQHF. DNA of the CDR3: TGTGCCAGCAGTGATGCGGCAGGGGGTCATAGACAGCCCCAGCATTTT. The chain joins TRBV6-1 to TRBJ1-5, with 7 bases matching TRBD1. This CDR3 spans 16 amino acids. Unmatched junction bases numbered 12, after V lost 3 bases and J lost 7 bases. CDR1 is MNHNS and CDR2 is SASEGT in the germline V gene.

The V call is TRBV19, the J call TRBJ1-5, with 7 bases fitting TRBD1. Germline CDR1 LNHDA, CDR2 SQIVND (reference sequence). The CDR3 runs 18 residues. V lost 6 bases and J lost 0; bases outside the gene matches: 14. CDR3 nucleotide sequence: TGTGCCAGTAGCACCACAGGGGCGGGAAGCTATAGCAATCAGCCCCAGCATTTT. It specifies CASSTTGAGSYSNQPQHF.

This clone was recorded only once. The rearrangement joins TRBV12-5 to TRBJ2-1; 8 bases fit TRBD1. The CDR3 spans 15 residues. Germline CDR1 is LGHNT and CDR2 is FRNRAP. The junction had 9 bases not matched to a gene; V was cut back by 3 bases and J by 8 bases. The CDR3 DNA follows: TGTGCTAGTGGTTTCGACGGACAGGGTCACGATGAGCAGTTCTTC. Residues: CASGFDGQGHDEQFF.

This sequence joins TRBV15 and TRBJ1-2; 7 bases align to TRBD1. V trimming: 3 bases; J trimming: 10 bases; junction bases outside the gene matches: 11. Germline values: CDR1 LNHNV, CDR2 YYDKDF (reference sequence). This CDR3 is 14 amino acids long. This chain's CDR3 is CATSSPRDRSYYTF. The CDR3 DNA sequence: TGTGCCACCAGCAGCCCCCGGGACAGAAGTTACTACACCTTC. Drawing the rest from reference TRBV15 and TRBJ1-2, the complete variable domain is DAMVIQNPRYQVTQFGKPVTLSCSQTLNHNVMYWYQQKSSQAPKLLFHYYDKDFNNEADTPDNFQSRRPNTSFCFLDIRSPGLGDTAMYLCATSSPRDRSYYTFGSGTRLTVV.

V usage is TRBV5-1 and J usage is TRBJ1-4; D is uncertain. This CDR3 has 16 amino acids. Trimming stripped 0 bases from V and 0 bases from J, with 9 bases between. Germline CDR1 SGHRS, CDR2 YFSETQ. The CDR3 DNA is TGCGCCAGCAGCTTGGGGCACCAACCAACTAATGAAAAACTGTTTTTT. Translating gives CASSLGHQPTNEKLFF.

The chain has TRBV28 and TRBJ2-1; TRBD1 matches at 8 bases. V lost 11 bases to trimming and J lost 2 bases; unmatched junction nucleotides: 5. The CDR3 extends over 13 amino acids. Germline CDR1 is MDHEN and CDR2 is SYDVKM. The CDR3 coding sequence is TGTGCCGCCTCAGGGGGCCCCTACAATGAGCAGTTCTTC. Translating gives CAASGGPYNEQFF.

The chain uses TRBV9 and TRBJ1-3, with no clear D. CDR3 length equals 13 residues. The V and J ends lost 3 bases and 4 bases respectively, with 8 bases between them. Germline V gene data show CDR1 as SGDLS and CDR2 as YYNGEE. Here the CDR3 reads CASSASQGNTIYF. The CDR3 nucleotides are TGTGCCAGCAGCGCCTCCCAGGGAAACACCATATATTTT.

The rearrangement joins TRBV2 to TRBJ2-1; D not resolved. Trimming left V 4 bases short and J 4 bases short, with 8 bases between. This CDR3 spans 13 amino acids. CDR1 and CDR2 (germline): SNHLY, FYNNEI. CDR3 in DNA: TGTGCCAGCAGTGTTTACTTATACAATGAGCAGTTCTTC. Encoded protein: CASSVYLYNEQFF.

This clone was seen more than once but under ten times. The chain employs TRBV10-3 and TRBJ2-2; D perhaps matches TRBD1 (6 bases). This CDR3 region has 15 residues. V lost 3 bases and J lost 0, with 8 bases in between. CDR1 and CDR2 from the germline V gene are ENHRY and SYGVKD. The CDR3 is CAISERGTNTGELFF. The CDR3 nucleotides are TGTGCCATCAGTGAAAGGGGGACGAACACCGGGGAGCTGTTTTTT.